This T cell receptor (beta chain) was recovered during a study of blood T cells in healthy people across ages. This CDR3 region has 16 residues. The germline V gene has CDR1 LNHNV and CDR2 YYDKDF (reference sequence). Concerning this clonotype: The antigen remains unidentified.

A second PCR, run for 7 to 11 cycles, used a sample-barcoded 5' primer plus a J-beta primer mix. TCRdb re-called the 5' RACE reads through MiXCR, storing one row per CDR3 protein. The sample has about 680,000 distinct CDR3 sequences, around 45% seen once; the top ten hold under 35%. The study's findings and limits: Across the age range, TCR beta diversity per million T cells fell in a roughly linear way.

The sample was blood. This clonotype was obtained from a woman aged 55-70 years in good health. This chain uses TRBV15 with TRBJ2-5; a weak D match, TRBD2 (6 bases). The end of the DNA fits TRBJ2-7 better, so the J call may be wrong. Here the CDR3 DNA reads TGTGCCACCAGCAGGGACCTTCTAGCGACACCCTACGAGCAGTACTTC. Translated: CATSRDLLATPYEQYF.